The next 6 T cell receptor beta chains were all read from a single sample in a study of T cell repertoires in cytomegalovirus infection. Each CDR3 protein is one row after TCRdb ran MiXCR on the reads. The table records 900,000 to 950,000 distinct CDR3 sequences, around a third of them present only once. For these TCRs, the target antigens are not known. Specimen: cultured CD8+ T cells from PBMCs, collected from culture after CMV antigen stimulation. All receptors derive from a human donor in good health (CMV status not recorded). Some clones in this sample may be carry-over from other donors' samples.

The chain couples TRBV6-2 or TRBV6-3 to TRBJ2-1; 7 bases agree with TRBD1. J gave up 5 bases and V 2 bases, and 6 bases lay outside the gene matches. Germline values: CDR1 MNHEY, CDR2 SVGEGT. This CDR3 spans 15 amino acids. The CDR3 here is CASSYHRGINNEQFF. In DNA, the CDR3 is TGTGCCAGCAGTTACCACAGGGGCATCAACAATGAGCAGTTCTTC.

This clonotype was picked up a small number of times. The DNA for the CDR3 is TGTGCCAGCAGCGAGTCGGGGACAGGGAACGAGCAGTACGTC. The encoded protein is CASSESGTGNEQYV. This rearrangement joins TRBV28 to TRBJ2-7; 9 bases fit TRBD1. The V gene's germline CDR1 is MDHEN and CDR2 SYDVKM. This CDR3 has 14 amino acids. Unmatched junction bases numbered 8, after V lost 6 bases and J lost 5 bases.

The gene calls are TRBV6-5 and TRBJ2-1, with D maybe TRBD1 (5 bases). There are 17 residues in the CDR3. Germline V lookup: CDR1 MNHEY, CDR2 SVGAGI. Trimming pared 5 bases from V and 7 bases from J, leaving 24 bases between. The CDR3 reads CASSQTHDSPVGNEQFF. The DNA for the CDR3 is TGTGCCAGCAGTCAAACCCACGACAGTCCTGTGGGAAATGAGCAGTTCTTC.

V gene TRBV5-6 combines with J gene TRBJ2-7, with TRBD1 as a possible D gene (5 bases). Germline V gene lookup returns CDR1 SGHDT and CDR2 YYEEEE. V lost 0 bases and J lost 6, with 13 bases in between. The CDR3 totals 14 residues. The CDR3 here is CASSLERGPLEQYV. CDR3 DNA: TGTGCCAGCAGCTTGGAAAGGGGCCCACTCGAGCAGTACGTC.

This chain links TRBV12-3 or TRBV12-4 with TRBJ2-5; D is undetermined. The CDR3 spans 14 residues. V lost 6 bases to trimming and J lost 1 base, with 12 bases between them. CDR3 residues: CASRLTVTQETQYF. The CDR3 bases are TGTGCCAGCAGACTGACGGTTACCCAAGAGACCCAGTACTTC.

The rearrangement uses TRBV4-1 and TRBJ2-1, with no clear D. There are 14 residues in the CDR3. CDR1 is MGHRA and CDR2 is YSYEKL in the germline V gene. V dropped 1 base and J dropped 8 bases, with 12 bases sitting between them. The CDR3 sequence is CASSQVVIDDEQFF. The CDR3, as DNA: TGCGCCAGCAGCCAAGTGGTGATTGACGATGAGCAGTTCTTC.